Each of the 18 T cell receptor beta chains below was sequenced from the same sample in a study of preoperative IRX-2 immunotherapy in early breast cancer. Some clones are missing from TCRdb's copy, which holds only in-frame ones; the method was immunoSEQ multiplex PCR. Of 35,000 to 50,000 clones in the sample, just under 95% were seen once. Described treatment: preoperative locoregional IRX-2 cytokine immunotherapy. This material consisted of tumor tissue, taken after IRX-2 immunotherapy. The receptors come from a human donor with breast cancer.

CDR3 region: CASSILEGEQYF. CDR3 sequence (DNA): TGTGCCAGCAGCATACTGGAGGGCGAGCAGTACTTC. The chain employs TRBV5-4 and TRBJ2-7; D is possibly TRBD2 (6 bases). With 4 bases removed from V and 6 bases from J, the gap between germline ends came to 11 bases. The CDR3 is 12 amino acids. Germline CDR1 is SGHNT and CDR2 is YYREEE (reference sequence).

The rearrangement uses TRBV28 and TRBJ2-3, with 13 bases matching TRBD2. Germline V gives CDR1 MDHEN, CDR2 SYDVKM. Losses at the gene ends were 4 bases for V and 1 base for J; bases not matched to a gene: 2. There are 16 residues in the CDR3. In nucleotides, the CDR3 is TGTGCCAGCAGTTCAGGACTAGCGGGAGGCACAGATACGCAGTATTTT. Residues: CASSSGLAGGTDTQYF.

V gene TRBV7-3 combines with J gene TRBJ2-1; D is perhaps TRBD2 (6 bases). With 1 base removed from V and 0 bases from J, the gap between germline ends came to 13 bases. The CDR3 consists of 17 residues. The germline gives CDR1 SGHTA, CDR2 FQGTGA. As DNA, the CDR3 is TGTGCCAGCAGCTTAAGAGGGACTTCCAGCTCCTACAATGAGCAGTTCTTC. Its protein product is CASSLRGTSSSYNEQFF. Full variable domain (rest looked up from reference TRBV7-3 and TRBJ2-1): GAGVSQTPSNKVTEKGKYVELRCDPISGHTALYWYRQSLGQGPEFLIYFQGTGAADDSGLPNDRFFAVRPEGSVSTLKIQRTERGDSAVYLCASSLRGTSSSYNEQFFGPGTRLTVL.

The rearrangement links TRBV10-1 to TRBJ1-2; 7 nucleotides agree with TRBD1. The germline V gene encodes CDR1 WNHNN and CDR2 SYGVQD (reference sequence). The CDR3 runs 16 residues. The V segment lost 8 bases and the J segment 9 bases; nucleotides outside the gene matches: 21. This CDR3 is CASFPPAGTALFSYTF. In DNA, the CDR3 is TGCGCCAGCTTTCCGCCGGCAGGGACAGCTCTATTTAGCTACACCTTC.

The genes are TRBV7-6 and TRBJ1-6; TRBD1 agrees at 10 bases. The CDR3 extends over 14 amino acids. Trimming at V came to 5 bases and at J to 7 bases, leaving 2 bases not matched to a gene. Looked up from germline, CDR1 is SGHVS and CDR2 is FNYEAQ. CDR3 nucleotides: TGTGCCAGCAGCCTGGACAGGGGGAATTCACCCCTCCACTTT. Translating gives CASSLDRGNSPLHF.

The count of this clone is one. The J gene is TRBJ1-1, the V gene TRBV30; TRBD1 is a possible D gene (6 bases). Deletions cut 3 bases from V and 3 bases from J, with 14 bases between. There are 14 residues in the CDR3. The germline CDR1 and CDR2 sequences are GTSNPN and SVGIG (reference sequence). The CDR3: CAWSARGADTEAFF. The CDR3 bases are TGTGCCTGGAGCGCCAGGGGAGCGGACACTGAAGCTTTCTTT.

The rearrangement joins TRBV29-1 to TRBJ1-1, with 8 bases matching TRBD1. V was clipped by 7 bases and J by 3 bases; unmatched bases: 7. The CDR3 covers 13 residues. The V gene's germline CDR1 is SQVTM and CDR2 ANQGSEA. Here the CDR3 reads CSALTGVDTEAFF. The CDR3 DNA reads as TGCAGCGCTTTGACAGGGGTTGACACTGAAGCTTTCTTT.

In this sample, this clone turned up once. The chain couples TRBV5-4 to TRBJ1-4; TRBD1 aligns across 9 bases. Trimming cost V 4 bases and J 0 bases; bases outside gene matches: 1. The CDR3 totals 15 residues. Germline CDR1 is SGHNT and CDR2 is YYREEE (reference sequence). The CDR3 spells CASSRTGATNEKLFF. The CDR3 DNA sequence: TGTGCCAGCAGCCGGACAGGGGCAACTAATGAAAAACTGTTTTTT.

This clone was observed a handful of times. CDR3: CASSIRTIWDYGYTF. CDR3 bases: TGTGCCAGCAGTATCAGGACAATTTGGGACTATGGCTACACCTTC. This chain links TRBV27 with TRBJ1-2, with D possibly TRBD1 on 5 matching bases. Germline CDR1 is MNHEY and CDR2 is SMNVEV (reference sequence). Deletions cut 5 bases from V and 3 bases from J, with 16 bases between. The CDR3 spans 15 residues.

The genes are TRBV28 and TRBJ1-5; 8 bases match TRBD1. J was trimmed by 2 bases and V by 7 bases; bases with no gene match: 4. The CDR3 has 14 amino acids. The germline V gene has CDR1 MDHEN and CDR2 SYDVKM. This CDR3 is CASNPGGRNQPQHF. The DNA of the CDR3 is TGTGCCAGCAATCCAGGGGGCCGCAATCAGCCCCAGCATTTT.

This clone was seen once. The chain combines TRBV6-5 with TRBJ1-1; D is uncertain. V dropped 5 bases and J dropped 5 bases, with 12 bases sitting between them. This CDR3 contains 13 residues. Germline CDR1 is MNHEY and CDR2 is SVGAGI. In DNA form, the CDR3 reads TGTGCCAGCAGTCGCTTCGGAGGGACTGAAGCTTTCTTT. Protein sequence: CASSRFGGTEAFF.

The chain is built from TRBV5-1 and TRBJ1-1; maybe TRBD1 (5 bases). The CDR3 contains 13 residues. Per germline, CDR1 SGHRS and CDR2 YFSETQ. The V end lost 1 base, the J end lost 5 bases, and 9 bases lay between the germline ends. The CDR3 is CASSLQGRTEAFF. The CDR3 DNA reads as TGCGCCAGCAGCTTGCAGGGACGGACTGAAGCTTTCTTT.

This clone showed up just once. V gene TRBV7-9 combines with J gene TRBJ2-7, with D uncertain. The germline V gene encodes CDR1 SEHNR and CDR2 FQNEAQ (reference sequence). The V end was cut by 5 bases, the J end by 2 bases, with 7 bases between. CDR3 length: 12 amino acids. The CDR3 protein is CASSRNTYEQYF. In DNA form, the CDR3 reads TGTGCCAGCAGCAGAAACACCTACGAGCAGTACTTC.

The CDR3 DNA sequence: TGTGCCAGCAGCTCGGGACTAGCTGTCGCAGATACGCAGTATTTT. Protein product: CASSSGLAVADTQYF. The chain uses TRBV7-2 and TRBJ2-3; 9 bases align to TRBD2. The germline gives CDR1 SGHTA, CDR2 FQGNSA. This CDR3 contains 15 residues. Losses at the gene ends were 4 bases for V and 4 bases for J; bases not matched to a gene: 6.

The V and J genes are TRBV29-1 and TRBJ2-3; D may be TRBD2 (6 bases). Germline V gene data show CDR1 as SQVTM and CDR2 as ANQGSEA. The CDR3 has 14 amino acids. V was trimmed by 1 base and J by 0 bases, leaving 8 bases between them. The CDR3 protein is CSVEGRGSTDTQYF. The CDR3 region has the DNA TGCAGCGTTGAAGGGCGGGGAAGCACAGATACGCAGTATTTT.

This clone was picked up one time. The chain recombines TRBV5-6 with TRBJ1-2, with TRBD1 matching 7 bases. Germline V gene data show CDR1 as SGHDT and CDR2 as YYEEEE. The CDR3 length is 13 residues. Unmatched junction bases numbered 7, after V lost 4 bases and J lost 7 bases. CDR3 protein: CASSPGQSFGYTF. CDR3 bases: TGTGCCAGCAGCCCGGGACAGTCTTTTGGCTACACCTTC.

The gene calls are TRBV30 and TRBJ1-6; D perhaps matches TRBD1 (6 bases). Trimming removed 0 bases at V and 6 bases at J, with 36 bases between. The length of the CDR3 is 23 residues. Germline CDR1 and CDR2: GTSNPN and SVGIG (reference sequence). The CDR3 DNA sequence: TGTGCCTGGAGTGTAGAGCAGTCCCAAAAAGCCCCCGCAAACAGGGCTCTTAATTCACCCCTCCACTTT. Translated: CAWSVEQSQKAPANRALNSPLHF.

The V and J genes are TRBV11-2 and TRBJ1-2; D possibly corresponds to TRBD1 (5 bases). Germline CDR1 reads SGHAT; CDR2 reads FQNNGV. The CDR3 has 15 amino acids. V lost 0 bases, J lost 4 bases, and 12 bases lay in between. The CDR3 DNA follows: TGTGCCAGCAGCTTAGATTGGGGGATTCCCTATGGCTACACCTTC. Protein product: CASSLDWGIPYGYTF.